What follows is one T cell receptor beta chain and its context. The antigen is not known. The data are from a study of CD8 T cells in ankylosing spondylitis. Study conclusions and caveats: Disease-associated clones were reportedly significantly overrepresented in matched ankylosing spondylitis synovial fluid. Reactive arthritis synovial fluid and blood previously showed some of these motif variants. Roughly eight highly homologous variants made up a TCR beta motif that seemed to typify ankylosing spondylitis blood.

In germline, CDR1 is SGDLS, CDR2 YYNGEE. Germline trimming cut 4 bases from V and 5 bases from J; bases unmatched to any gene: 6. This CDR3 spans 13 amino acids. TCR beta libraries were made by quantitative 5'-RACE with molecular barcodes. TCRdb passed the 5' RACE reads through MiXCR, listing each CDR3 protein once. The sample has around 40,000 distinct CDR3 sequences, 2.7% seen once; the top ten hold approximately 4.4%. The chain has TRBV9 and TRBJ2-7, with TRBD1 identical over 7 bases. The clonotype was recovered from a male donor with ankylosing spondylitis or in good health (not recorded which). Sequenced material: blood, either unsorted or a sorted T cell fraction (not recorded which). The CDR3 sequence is CASSRTGVHEQYF. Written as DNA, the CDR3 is TGTGCCAGCAGCAGAACAGGGGTCCACGAGCAGTACTTC.